These 8 T cell receptor beta chains originate from one sample sequenced in a study of T-cell reconstitution after alpha-beta-depleted transplantation in children. TCRbeta library preparation incorporated unique molecular identifiers. TCRdb ran MiXCR on the PCR reads and lists one entry per CDR3 protein. The repertoire holds fewer than 400,000 distinct CDR3 sequences, roughly 20% seen once, with 3.5% to 4% in the top ten. The specimen was PBMCs from the stem cell graft donor, collected from the stem cell graft. All receptors come from a human donor who donated a stem cell graft to a child with acute myeloid leukemia.

V and J are TRBV12-3 or TRBV12-4 and TRBJ2-1; D ambiguous. The CDR3 consists of 15 residues. V was shortened by 3 bases and J by 6 bases, with 15 bases between the two germline ends. CDR3 DNA: TGTGCCAGCAGTTTTTCCGCCAGGCCGGGCAATGAGCAGTTCTTC. Translating it yields CASSFSARPGNEQFF.

This clonotype was picked up many times. The chain carries TRBV10-3 and TRBJ2-7, with D possibly TRBD2 on 6 matching bases. CDR1 is ENHRY, CDR2 SYGVKD, per germline. CDR3 length: 12 amino acids. Trimming removed 11 bases from V and 4 bases from J, with 15 bases in between. CDR3 coding DNA: TGTGCCGCCGGGGACTTCCCTTACGAGCAGTACTTC. This sequence encodes CAAGDFPYEQYF.

This clonotype came up a few times. The J gene is TRBJ2-1, the V gene TRBV4-3; the match to TRBD2 covers 8 bases. V shed 3 bases, J shed 9 bases, and the junction held 13 bases outside the gene matches. Germline loops: CDR1 LGHNA, CDR2 YSLEER. This CDR3 is built from 16 residues. Written as DNA, the CDR3 is TGCGCCAGCAGCCAGGAGACTAGCGCCTCCGGTCCTGAGCAGTTCTTC. It codes for CASSQETSASGPEQFF.

This clonotype has just a few counts. The chain joins TRBV4-1 to TRBJ2-5; 7 nucleotides agree with TRBD2. The CDR3 covers 14 residues. Germline V gene sequence: CDR1 MGHRA, CDR2 YSYEKL. The J segment lost 4 bases and the V segment lost 6 bases, leaving 8 bases of the junction unmatched. The CDR3 DNA is TGCGCCAGCAGACCCTATACGGGAGGAGAGACCCAGTACTTC. It specifies CASRPYTGGETQYF.

This clonotype came up a few times. The chain links TRBV5-1 to TRBJ1-1; D ambiguous. CDR3 size: 16 residues. Trimming stripped 0 bases from V and 0 bases from J, with 12 bases between. CDR1 is SGHRS and CDR2 is YFSETQ in the germline V gene. CDR3 protein: CASSLGRTGMNTEAFF. For the CDR3, the DNA is TGCGCCAGCAGCTTGGGACGGACGGGCATGAACACTGAAGCTTTCTTT. The complete variable domain, with remaining parts taken from reference TRBV5-1 and TRBJ1-1, reads KAGVTQTPRYLIKTRGQQVTLSCSPISGHRSVSWYQQTPGQGLQFLFEYFSETQRNKGNFPGRFSGRQFSNSRSEMNVSTLELGDSALYLCASSLGRTGMNTEAFFGQGTRLTVV.

The rearrangement uses TRBV12-3 or TRBV12-4 and TRBJ2-2; 10 positions match TRBD2. The junction had 4 bases not matched to a gene; V was cut back by 3 bases and J by 3 bases. The length of the CDR3 is 16 residues. The CDR3 region is CASSLELAGYTGELFF. The CDR3 DNA reads TGTGCCAGCAGTTTGGAACTAGCGGGATACACCGGGGAGCTGTTTTTT.

The V gene is TRBV20-1, the J gene TRBJ2-1; no firm D call. With 1 base removed from V and 0 bases from J, the gap between germline ends came to 10 bases. CDR3 length: 15 residues. Germline CDR1 is DFQATT and CDR2 is SNEGSKA (reference sequence). CDR3 sequence reads: CSARVPGDSYNEQFF. CDR3 DNA sequence: TGCAGTGCTAGAGTTCCAGGAGACTCCTACAATGAGCAGTTCTTC.

CDR3 sequence: CASSLLTSGRNNEQFF. As DNA, the CDR3 is TGTGCCAGCAGTTTATTGACTAGCGGAAGAAACAATGAGCAGTTCTTC. V is TRBV28 and J is TRBJ2-1; 9 positions match TRBD2. J lost 5 bases, V lost 1 base, and 6 bases had no gene match. Germline V gene lookup returns CDR1 MDHEN and CDR2 SYDVKM. The CDR3 is 16 residues long.